This T cell receptor beta chain is from a study of a mutant IDH1 vaccine in newly diagnosed glioma. Study-level background: It was radiotherapy, temozolomide, or both that patients received previously, with most receiving both.

Time point specified: baseline, week 1 (first vaccination visit). Treatment reported: pre-vaccination baseline after standard-of-care therapy. Diagnosis in the donors showed new WHO grade 3 or 4 astrocytomas that were IDH1-mutant and ATRX-lost. Repertoires were generated with immunoSEQ multiplex PCR, while TCRdb's copy carries only in-frame clones and drops some. The sample has 75,000 to 100,000 clones; approximately 90% are singletons. Germline loops: CDR1 SGDLS, CDR2 YYNGEE. The CDR3 loop spans 15 amino acids. V gave up 0 bases and J gave up 7 bases, with 13 bases separating them. The V call is TRBV9, the J call TRBJ2-2; either TRBD1 or TRBD2 may supply D (6 bases each). The sample in question was PBMCs, obtained from a glioma patient treated with radiotherapy, temozolomide or both. This TCR came from a woman aged 45 to 65 with glioma. The DNA of the CDR3 is TGTGCCAGCAGCGTAGGAGGGGGGACGAGCGGGGAGCTGTTTTTT. Protein: CASSVGGGTSGELFF.